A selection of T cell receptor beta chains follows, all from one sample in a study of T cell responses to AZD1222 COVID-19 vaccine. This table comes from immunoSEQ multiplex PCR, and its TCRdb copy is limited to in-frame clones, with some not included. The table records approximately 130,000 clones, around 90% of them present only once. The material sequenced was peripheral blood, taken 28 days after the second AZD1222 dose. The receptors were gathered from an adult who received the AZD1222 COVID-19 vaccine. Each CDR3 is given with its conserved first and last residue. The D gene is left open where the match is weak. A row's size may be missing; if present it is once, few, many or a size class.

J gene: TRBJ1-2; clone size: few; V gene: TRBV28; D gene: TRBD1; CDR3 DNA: TGTGCCAGCAGTTTATTTTCCCCGGACAGGGATGGCTACACCTTC; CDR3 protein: CASSLFSPDRDGYTF
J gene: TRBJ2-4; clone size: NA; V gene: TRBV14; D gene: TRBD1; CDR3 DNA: TGTGCCAGCAGCGAGAACAGGGGTGCCAAAAACATTCAGTACTTC; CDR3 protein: CASSENRGAKNIQYF
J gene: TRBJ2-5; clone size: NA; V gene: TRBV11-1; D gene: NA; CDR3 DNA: TGTGCCAGCAGCTTGTGGGGTGCCGAGGGAGAGACCCAGTACTTC; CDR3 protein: CASSLWGAEGETQYF
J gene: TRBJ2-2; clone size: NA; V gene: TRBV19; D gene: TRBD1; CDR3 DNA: TGTGCCAGTGGGACAGACGCGAACACCGGGGAGCTGTTTTTT; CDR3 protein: CASGTDANTGELFF
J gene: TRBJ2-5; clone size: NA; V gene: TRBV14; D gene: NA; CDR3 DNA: TGTGCCAGCAGCCCTATCCAGGCTGCCGCACCCCAAGAGACCCAGTACTTC; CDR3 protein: CASSPIQAAAPQETQYF
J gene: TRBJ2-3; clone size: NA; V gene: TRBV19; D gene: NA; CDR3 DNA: TGTGCCAGTAGTTCTACAGACACAGATACGCAGTATTTT; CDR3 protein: CASSSTDTDTQYF
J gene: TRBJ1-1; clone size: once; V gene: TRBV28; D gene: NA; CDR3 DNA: TGTGCCAGCAGTCCGGACCTATACCGTCGGAACACTGAAGCTTTCTTT; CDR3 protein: CASSPDLYRRNTEAFF
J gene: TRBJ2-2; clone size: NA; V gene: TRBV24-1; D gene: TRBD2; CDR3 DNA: TGTGCCACCAGTGATTTAGGAGCGGGACCCACCGGGGAGCTGTTTTTT; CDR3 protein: CATSDLGAGPTGELFF
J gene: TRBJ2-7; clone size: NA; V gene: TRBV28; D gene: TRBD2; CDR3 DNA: TGTGCCAGCAGTTTATTTGGGGAGGGCGAGCAGTACTTC; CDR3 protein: CASSLFGEGEQYF
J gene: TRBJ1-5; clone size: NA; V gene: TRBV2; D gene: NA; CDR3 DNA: TGTGCCAGCAGTGAAACGGGGCGCTATCAGCCCCAGCATTTT; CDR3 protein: CASSETGRYQPQHF
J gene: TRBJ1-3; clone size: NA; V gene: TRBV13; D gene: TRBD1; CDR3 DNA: TGTGCCAGCAGCCTAGGACAGGGAGTAAACACCATATATTTT; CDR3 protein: CASSLGQGVNTIYF
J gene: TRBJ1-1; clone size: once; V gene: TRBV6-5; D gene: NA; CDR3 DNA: TGTGCCAGCAGTTACCAGCCGAACACTGAAGCTTTCTTT; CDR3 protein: CASSYQPNTEAFF
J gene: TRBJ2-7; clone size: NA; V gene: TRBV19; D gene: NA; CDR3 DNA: TGTGCCAGTAGTCCCCCACAGGGAGCTGGAGAGCAGTACTTC; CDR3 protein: CASSPPQGAGEQYF
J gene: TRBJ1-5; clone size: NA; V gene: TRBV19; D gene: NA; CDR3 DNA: TGTGCCAGTTGCGGAGACGGAAACAATCAGCCCCAGCATTTT; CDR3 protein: CASCGDGNNQPQHF
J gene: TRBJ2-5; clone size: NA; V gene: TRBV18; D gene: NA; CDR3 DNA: TGTGCCAGCTCACCACAGGAGCAAGAGACCCAGTACTTC; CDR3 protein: CASSPQEQETQYF
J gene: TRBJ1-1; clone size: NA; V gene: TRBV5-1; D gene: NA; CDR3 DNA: TGCGCCAGCAGCTTGGTTGTCAACACTGAAGCTTTCTTT; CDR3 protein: CASSLVVNTEAFF
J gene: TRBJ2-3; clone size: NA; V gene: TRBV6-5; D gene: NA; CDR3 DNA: TGTGCCAGCAGGGCGGGACCGGGCACAGATACGCAGTATTTT; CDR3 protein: CASRAGPGTDTQYF
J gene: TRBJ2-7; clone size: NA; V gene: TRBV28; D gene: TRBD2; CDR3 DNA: TGTGCCATCACGGGGAGCCTAGCGGGAGGAGGGCCCTCCTACGAGCAGTACTTC; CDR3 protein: CAITGSLAGGGPSYEQYF
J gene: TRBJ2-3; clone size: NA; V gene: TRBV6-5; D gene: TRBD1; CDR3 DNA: TGTGCCAGCAAACTTACAGGGGCGGATACGCAGTATTTT; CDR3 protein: CASKLTGADTQYF
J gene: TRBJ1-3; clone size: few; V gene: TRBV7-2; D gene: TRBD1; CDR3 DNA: TGTGCCAGCAGCCCGGACAGGGGTGGAAACACCATATATTTT; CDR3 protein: CASSPDRGGNTIYF
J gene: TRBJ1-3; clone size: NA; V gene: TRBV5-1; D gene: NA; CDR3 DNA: TGCGCCAGCAGTCCCGTTGTTACCGAGAATTCTGGAAACACCATATATTTT; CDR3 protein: CASSPVVTENSGNTIYF
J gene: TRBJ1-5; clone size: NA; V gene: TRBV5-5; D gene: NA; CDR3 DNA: TGTGCCAGCAGCCCCCGGATGGGCGAGCAGCCCCAGCATTTT; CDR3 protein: CASSPRMGEQPQHF
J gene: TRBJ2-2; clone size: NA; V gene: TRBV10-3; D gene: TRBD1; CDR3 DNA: TGTGCCATCAGTGGAGGCTCGGACAGGGGCCGGCGGGAGCTGTTTTTT; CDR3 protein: CAISGGSDRGRRELFF
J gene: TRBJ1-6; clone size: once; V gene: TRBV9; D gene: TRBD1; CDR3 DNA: TGTGCCAGCAGCGATGGGACAGGACTTAATTCACCCCTCCACTTT; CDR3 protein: CASSDGTGLNSPLHF
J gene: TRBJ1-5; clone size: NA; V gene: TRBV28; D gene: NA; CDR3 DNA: TGTGCCAGCAGTTTAGAGACCGTATACCGGCCTCAGCCCCAGCATTTT; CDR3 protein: CASSLETVYRPQPQHF
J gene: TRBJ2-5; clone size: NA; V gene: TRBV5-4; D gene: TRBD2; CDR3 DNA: TGTGCCAGCAGCACGGGACTAGCGGCTGAGGAGACCCAGTACTTC; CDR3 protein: CASSTGLAAEETQYF
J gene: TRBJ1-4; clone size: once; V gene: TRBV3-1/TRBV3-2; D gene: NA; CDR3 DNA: TGTGCCAGCAGCCGCTGGACGGGACGGGAAAAACTGTTTTTT; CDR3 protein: CASSRWTGREKLFF
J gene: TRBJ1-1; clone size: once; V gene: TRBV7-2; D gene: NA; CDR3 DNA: TGTGCCAGCAGCTTAGATTTGGGCACTGAAGCTTTCTTT; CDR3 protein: CASSLDLGTEAFF
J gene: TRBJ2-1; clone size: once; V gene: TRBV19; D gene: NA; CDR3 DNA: TGTGCCAGTAGCCCGACGGCCACCTACAATGAGCAGTTCTTC; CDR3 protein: CASSPTATYNEQFF
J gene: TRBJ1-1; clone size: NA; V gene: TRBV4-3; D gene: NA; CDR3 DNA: TGCGCCAGCAGCCCCCAAGGACAGCAAGCTTTCTTT; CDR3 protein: CASSPQGQQAFF
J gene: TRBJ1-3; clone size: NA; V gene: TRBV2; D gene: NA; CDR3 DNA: TGTGCCAGCAGTGAATGGGGCGAGGGATCCGGAAACACCATATATTTT; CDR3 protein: CASSEWGEGSGNTIYF
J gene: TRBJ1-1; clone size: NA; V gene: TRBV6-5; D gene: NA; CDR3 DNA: TGTGCCAGCAGTTCAGGGGCTTTACTGAACACTGAAGCTTTCTTT; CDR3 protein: CASSSGALLNTEAFF
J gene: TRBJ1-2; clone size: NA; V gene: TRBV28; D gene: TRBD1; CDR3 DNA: TGTGCCAGCAGTGTCCAGGGGGTCCATGGCTACACCTTC; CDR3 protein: CASSVQGVHGYTF
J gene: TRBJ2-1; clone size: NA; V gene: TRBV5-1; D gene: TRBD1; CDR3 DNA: TGCGCCAGCAGCTCCATGCTACCGGGACAGGGGAAAGGGGAGCAGTTCTTC; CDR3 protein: CASSSMLPGQGKGEQFF
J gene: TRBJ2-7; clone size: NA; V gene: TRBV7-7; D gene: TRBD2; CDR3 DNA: TGTGCCAGCAGCCTAGGGACTAGCGGGAGCTACGAGCAGTACTTC; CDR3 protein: CASSLGTSGSYEQYF
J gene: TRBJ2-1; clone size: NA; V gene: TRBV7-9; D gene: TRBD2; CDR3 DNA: TGTGCCAGCAGCTCGTCCGGGGGGGCCTCCAATGAGCAGTTCTTC; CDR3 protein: CASSSSGGASNEQFF
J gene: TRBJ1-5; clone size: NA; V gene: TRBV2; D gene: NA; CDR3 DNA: TGTGCCAGCAGTGCAGGTTCGGGGATCCTTCAGCCCCAGCATTTT; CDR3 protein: CASSAGSGILQPQHF
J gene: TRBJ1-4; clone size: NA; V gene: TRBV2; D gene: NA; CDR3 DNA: TGTGCCACCCGGTTGACTAATGAAAAACTGTTTTTT; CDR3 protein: CATRLTNEKLFF
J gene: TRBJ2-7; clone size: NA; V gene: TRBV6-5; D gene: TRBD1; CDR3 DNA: TGTGCCAGCAGCTCCAGGGGGCTCTGGAACGGGCAGTACTTC; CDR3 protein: CASSSRGLWNGQYF
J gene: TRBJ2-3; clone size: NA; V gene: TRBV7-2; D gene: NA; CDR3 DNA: TGTGCCAGCAGCCCATCCCAGGCCACAGATACGCAGTATTTT; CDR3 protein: CASSPSQATDTQYF
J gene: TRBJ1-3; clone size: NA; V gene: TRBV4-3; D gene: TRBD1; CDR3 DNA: TGCGCCAGCAGCCGCAACAGGGGGCGTACTGGAAACACCATATATTTT; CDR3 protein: CASSRNRGRTGNTIYF
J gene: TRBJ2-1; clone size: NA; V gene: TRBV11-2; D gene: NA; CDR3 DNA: TGTGCCAGCAGCCCAGAATCGACAGCCGTCAGAGTGGATGAGCAGTTCTTC; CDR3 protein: CASSPESTAVRVDEQFF
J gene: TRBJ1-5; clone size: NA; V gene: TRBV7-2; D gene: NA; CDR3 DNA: TGTGCCAGCAGCCCCCAGGGAGCTCAGCCCCAGCATTTT; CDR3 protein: CASSPQGAQPQHF
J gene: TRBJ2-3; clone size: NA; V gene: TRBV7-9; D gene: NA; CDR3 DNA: TGTGCCAGCAGCCCGGGAGTTGTAGATACGCAGTATTTT; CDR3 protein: CASSPGVVDTQYF
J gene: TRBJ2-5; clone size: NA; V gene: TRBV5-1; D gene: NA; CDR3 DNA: TGCGCCAGCAGCTTGGGAGGGGGGGTCAAAGAGACCCAGTACTTC; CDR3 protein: CASSLGGGVKETQYF
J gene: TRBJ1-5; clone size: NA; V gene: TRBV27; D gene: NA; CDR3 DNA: TGTGCCAGCAGTCCCTGGGGAGGAGTGGGTCAGCCCCAGCATTTT; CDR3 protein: CASSPWGGVGQPQHF
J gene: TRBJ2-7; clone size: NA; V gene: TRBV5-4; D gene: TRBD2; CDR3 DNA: TGTGCCAGCAGCCCGGGAGGGGGAATTGGCGAGCAGTACTTC; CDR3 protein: CASSPGGGIGEQYF
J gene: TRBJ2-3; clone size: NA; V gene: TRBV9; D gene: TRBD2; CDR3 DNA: TGTGCCAGCAGCGCTGCCCCTAGCGGACTGAAAGATACGCAGTATTTT; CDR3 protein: CASSAAPSGLKDTQYF
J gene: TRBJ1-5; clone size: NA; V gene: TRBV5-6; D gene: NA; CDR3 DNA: TGTGCCAGCAGCGTACTGAATCAGCCCCAGCATTTT; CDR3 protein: CASSVLNQPQHF
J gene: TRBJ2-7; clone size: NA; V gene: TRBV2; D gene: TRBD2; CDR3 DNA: TGTGCCAGCACCCCGCGGGCTAGCGGGACCTACGAGCAGTACTTC; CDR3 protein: CASTPRASGTYEQYF
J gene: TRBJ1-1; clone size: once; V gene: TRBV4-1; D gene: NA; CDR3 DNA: TGCGCCAGCAGCCAAGTACGGCAGGGAGGCTTGAACACTGAAGCTTTCTTT; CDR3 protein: CASSQVRQGGLNTEAFF
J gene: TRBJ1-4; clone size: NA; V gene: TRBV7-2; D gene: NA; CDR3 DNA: TGTGCCAGCAGCTCCAGACCGCAGAGCGGGGAACTGTTTTTT; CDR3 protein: CASSSRPQSGELFF
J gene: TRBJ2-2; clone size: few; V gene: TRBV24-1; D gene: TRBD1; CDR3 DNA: TGTGCCACCAGTAGACAGGGGGCGACCGGGGAGCTGTTTTTT; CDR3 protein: CATSRQGATGELFF
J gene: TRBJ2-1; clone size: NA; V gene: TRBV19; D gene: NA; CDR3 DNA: TGTGCCAGTAGTACCCCGGGCCCCCAGCTCCCCCGGTTCTTC; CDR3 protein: CASSTPGPQLPRFF
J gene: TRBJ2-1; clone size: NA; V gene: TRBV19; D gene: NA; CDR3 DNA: TGTGCCAGTAGGCCGGACGGGGGCAATGAGCAGTTCTTC; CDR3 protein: CASRPDGGNEQFF
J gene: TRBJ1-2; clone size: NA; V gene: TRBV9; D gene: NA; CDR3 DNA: TGTGCCAGCAGCCGAGTTACTAACTATGGCTACACCTTC; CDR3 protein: CASSRVTNYGYTF
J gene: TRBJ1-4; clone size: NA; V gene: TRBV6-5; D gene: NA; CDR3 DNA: TGTGCCAGCAGTCCAGGGTATACTAATGAAAAACTGTTTTTT; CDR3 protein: CASSPGYTNEKLFF
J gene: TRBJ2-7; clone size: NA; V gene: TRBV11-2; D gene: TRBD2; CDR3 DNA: TGTGCCAGCAGCTTACATGGGACTAGCGGGAGTGGGGGCTACGAGCAGTACTTC; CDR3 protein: CASSLHGTSGSGGYEQYF
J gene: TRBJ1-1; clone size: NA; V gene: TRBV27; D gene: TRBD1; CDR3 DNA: TGTGCCAGCAGTTCAACACGGACAGGATTAAGTTTTGGGACTGAAGCTTTCTTT; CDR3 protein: CASSSTRTGLSFGTEAFF
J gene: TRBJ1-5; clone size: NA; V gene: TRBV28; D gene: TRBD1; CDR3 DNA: TGTGCCAGCAGTTATTTGGGACAGGGAAGGCAGCCCCAGCATTTT; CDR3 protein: CASSYLGQGRQPQHF